The rows below give T cell receptor beta chains drawn from one sample of a study of CD8+CD57+ T cells in acquired aplastic anemia. TCRdb ran MiXCR on the reads and lists one entry per CDR3 protein. The sample gives about 62,000 distinct CDR3 sequences, about 50% of which show up once; roughly 2.5% is in the top ten. The sample taken for sequencing was sorted CD4+, CD8+, or CD8+CD57+ T cells (not recorded which) from PBMCs. The receptor source for this set is a human donor in good health, serving as a control. Each CDR3 is given with its conserved first and last residue. The D gene is left open where the match is weak. Only some rows state a clone size, as once, few, many or a class for expanded clones.

abundance,j_gene,v_gene,d_gene,CDR3aa,CDR3nt
medium-sized,TRBJ1-6,TRBV10-2,TRBD1,CASAGTDNSPLHF,TGCGCCAGTGCCGGGACAGATAATTCACCCCTCCACTTT
-,TRBJ2-2,TRBV10-3,TRBD2,CAIHVSSGGTNTGELFF,TGTGCCATCCACGTGAGCTCGGGGGGAACGAACACCGGGGAGCTGTTTTTT
-,TRBJ2-3,TRBV6-1,-,CASRHGQTYTDTQYF,TGTGCCAGCAGACACGGACAGACCTACACAGATACGCAGTATTTT
-,TRBJ2-3,TRBV20-1,TRBD2,CSASPAGGSTDTQYF,TGCAGTGCTAGTCCAGCGGGGGGGAGCACAGATACGCAGTATTTT
few,TRBJ1-6,TRBV28,-,CASSYVGESSPLHF,TGTGCCAGCAGTTATGTGGGCGAGAGCTCACCCCTCCACTTT
many,TRBJ1-1,TRBV20-1,-,CSARHGRWDTEAFF,TGCAGTGCCCGACATGGTCGGTGGGACACTGAAGCTTTCTTT
-,TRBJ2-3,TRBV11-2,TRBD2,CASSHRGGQIDTDTQYF,TGTGCCAGCAGCCACCGCGGGGGGCAAATAGACACAGATACGCAGTATTTT
many,TRBJ1-6,TRBV13,TRBD1,CASSWDRVNSPLHF,TGTGCCAGCAGCTGGGACAGGGTTAATTCACCCCTCCACTTT
many,TRBJ1-5,TRBV6-1,-,CASGLHSNQPQHF,TGTGCCAGCGGACTACATAGCAATCAGCCCCAGCATTTT
-,TRBJ2-7,TRBV11-3,-,CASSLSPPSYEQYF,TGTGCCAGCAGCCTCTCTCCCCCCTCCTACGAGCAGTACTTC
many,TRBJ2-1,TRBV15,TRBD1,CATSREGAGQGIRNEQFF,TGTGCCACCAGCAGAGAGGGCGCGGGACAGGGAATAAGGAATGAGCAGTTCTTC
-,TRBJ2-7,TRBV10-3,TRBD1,CAINKQGAKRYEQYF,TGTGCCATCAACAAACAGGGGGCAAAACGTTACGAGCAGTACTTC
-,TRBJ2-7,TRBV24-1,-,CATLGEQYF,TGTGCCACCCTTGGCGAGCAGTACTTC
-,TRBJ2-7,TRBV15,-,CATSREAGVGGEQYF,TGTGCCACCAGCAGAGAGGCAGGGGTGGGGGGCGAGCAGTACTTC
few,TRBJ2-3,TRBV2,-,CASRGDGTQYF,TGTGCCAGCAGGGGGGACGGTACGCAGTATTTT
-,TRBJ1-6,TRBV5-4,TRBD1,CASSLMGDSLNSPLHF,TGTGCCAGCAGCTTGATGGGGGACAGCCTTAATTCACCCCTCCACTTT
-,TRBJ2-2,TRBV15,TRBD1,CATKNGQGWETGELFF,TGTGCCACAAAGAACGGACAGGGGTGGGAAACCGGGGAGCTGTTTTTT
many,TRBJ2-5,TRBV11-3,-,CASSLGRGETQYF,TGTGCCAGCAGCTTAGGGAGGGGTGAGACCCAGTACTTC
-,TRBJ2-7,TRBV9,-,CASNGGESYEQYF,TGTGCCAGCAATGGGGGCGAGTCCTACGAGCAGTACTTC
-,TRBJ2-5,TRBV27,-,CASSPPYQETQYF,TGTGCCAGCAGTCCACCGTACCAAGAGACCCAGTACTTC
-,TRBJ1-2,TRBV29-1,TRBD1,CSVGTGAGYGYTF,TGCAGCGTAGGGACAGGGGCCGGCTATGGCTACACCTTC
-,TRBJ2-5,TRBV15,-,CATSSPRRTPQETQYF,TGTGCCACCAGCTCTCCCCGACGGACTCCCCAAGAGACCCAGTACTTC
-,TRBJ1-1,TRBV19,-,CASSIGARDTEAFF,TGTGCCAGTAGTATAGGAGCCAGAGATACTGAAGCTTTCTTT
many,TRBJ1-4,TRBV29-1,-,CRVERDGTTNEKLFF,TGCAGAGTAGAGAGGGACGGCACAACTAATGAAAAACTGTTTTTT
-,TRBJ2-3,TRBV19,-,CASSTPGKDTQYF,TGTGCCAGTAGTACCCCGGGGAAGGATACGCAGTATTTT
-,TRBJ1-6,TRBV19,TRBD1,CASSSRPLGQANSPLHF,TGTGCCAGTAGTTCTCGCCCCCTGGGACAGGCAAATTCACCCCTCCACTTT
many,TRBJ2-7,TRBV6-5,-,CASSYSTYEQYF,TGTGCCAGCAGTTACTCCACCTACGAGCAGTACTTC
many,TRBJ2-3,TRBV11-2,TRBD2,CASSLTYSGASTDTQYF,TGTGCCAGCAGCCTAACCTATAGCGGGGCTAGCACAGATACGCAGTATTTT
-,TRBJ2-7,TRBV10-3,-,CAISPTTSSLEQGSIYEQYF,TGTGCCATCAGTCCAACCACCAGCAGCTTGGAGCAGGGGTCTATCTACGAGCAGTACTTC
-,TRBJ1-2,TRBV7-9,-,CASSLMETGYGYTF,TGTGCCAGCAGCTTAATGGAGACCGGCTATGGCTACACCTTC
-,TRBJ2-7,TRBV24-1,TRBD1,CATSVAGTGFHEQYF,TGTGCCACCAGTGTAGCCGGGACAGGGTTCCACGAGCAGTACTTC
-,TRBJ2-5,TRBV19,-,CASSLHLGETQYF,TGTGCCAGCAGCCTCCACTTGGGAGAGACCCAGTACTTC
-,TRBJ1-2,TRBV29-1,TRBD1,CSVAPGTGRRGYTF,TGCAGCGTTGCCCCTGGGACAGGGAGAAGGGGCTACACCTTC
many,TRBJ2-5,TRBV7-7,-,CASSFAGAGETQYF,TGTGCCAGCAGCTTTGCAGGTGCAGGAGAGACCCAGTACTTC
many,TRBJ1-3,TRBV7-8,TRBD1,CASTTRTGAGNTIYF,TGTGCCAGCACCACCCGGACAGGGGCTGGAAACACCATATATTTT
-,TRBJ1-6,TRBV7-7,-,CASNLGDSPHHF,TGTGCCAGCAACCTGGGAGATTCACCCCACCACTTT
-,TRBJ1-2,TRBV25-1,-,CASSELPTYGYTF,TGTGCCAGCAGTGAATTACCTACCTATGGCTACACCTTC
-,TRBJ2-7,TRBV29-1,-,CSAAGGSPTYEQYF,TGCAGTGCCGCTGGGGGATCCCCTACCTACGAGCAGTACTTC
many,TRBJ1-2,TRBV27,-,CASSSSGIYYGYTF,TGTGCCAGCAGTTCCTCCGGGATTTACTATGGCTACACCTTC
once,TRBJ1-1,TRBV20-1,-,CSADTELTTEAFF,TGCAGTGCTGACACAGAGCTTACCACTGAAGCTTTCTTT
-,TRBJ2-1,TRBV9,-,CASSVGLDGPVSNEQFF,TGTGCCAGCAGCGTGGGACTTGACGGACCCGTTTCCAATGAGCAGTTCTTC
-,TRBJ2-3,TRBV24-1,-,CATSSRSEDTDTQYF,TGTGCCACCTCGAGTCGCTCGGAGGACACAGATACGCAGTATTTT
-,TRBJ2-7,TRBV15,-,CATEIKTGNSDEQYF,TGTGCCACCGAAATTAAAACAGGGAACAGCGACGAGCAGTACTTC
-,TRBJ2-7,TRBV9,-,CASSQGSSYEQYF,TGTGCCAGCTCACAGGGAAGCTCCTACGAGCAGTACTTC
-,TRBJ2-7,TRBV7-6,-,CASSQVDAYEQYF,TGCGCCAGCAGCCAAGTAGATGCCTACGAGCAGTACTTC
-,TRBJ2-5,TRBV2,TRBD1,CASSGGQGGWETQYF,TGTGCCAGCAGTGGGGGACAGGGCGGATGGGAGACCCAGTACTTC